These T cell receptor beta chains were read from a single sample in a study of blood T cell repertoires in COVID-19. Sequencing was performed with immunoSEQ multiplex PCR; in TCRdb, only in-frame clones are kept and a portion is missing. This table has 110,000 or so clones, 60% to 85% appearing once. The sample comprised peripheral blood. Receptors originate from a human donor in a cohort sampled during active or convalescent COVID-19. Each CDR3 is given with its conserved first and last residue. D genes are given only for firm matches. Expanded clones get a size class; other rows say once, few or many, or leave the size out.

V gene: TRBV5-4
D gene: TRBD1
J gene: TRBJ1-2
clone size: many
CDR3 protein: CASSLPDRGRRNGYTF
CDR3 DNA: TGTGCCAGCAGCCTACCGGACAGGGGGCGCAGGAATGGCTACACCTTC

V gene: TRBV28
D gene: TRBD1
J gene: TRBJ1-3
clone size: .
CDR3 protein: CASSFAGGQGNSGNTIYF
CDR3 DNA: TGTGCCAGCAGTTTTGCGGGGGGACAGGGTAACTCTGGAAACACCATATATTTT

V gene: TRBV4-2
D gene: .
J gene: TRBJ2-7
clone size: .
CDR3 protein: CASSQAFMTGTYEQYF
CDR3 DNA: TGTGCCAGCAGCCAAGCCTTTATGACAGGAACCTACGAGCAGTACTTC

V gene: TRBV5-1
D gene: .
J gene: TRBJ2-5
clone size: .
CDR3 protein: CASSRGAGPEETQYF
CDR3 DNA: TGCGCCAGCAGCCGGGGTGCGGGGCCCGAGGAGACCCAGTACTTC

V gene: TRBV3-1/TRBV3-2
D gene: TRBD1
J gene: TRBJ1-2
clone size: .
CDR3 protein: CASSQAWDRGPPGHYGYTF
CDR3 DNA: TGTGCCAGCAGCCAAGCTTGGGACAGGGGGCCCCCGGGGCACTATGGCTACACCTTC

V gene: TRBV30
D gene: .
J gene: TRBJ1-5
clone size: .
CDR3 protein: CAWNGGGNQPQHF
CDR3 DNA: TGTGCCTGGAATGGAGGGGGCAATCAGCCCCAGCATTTT

V gene: TRBV28
D gene: TRBD1
J gene: TRBJ1-5
clone size: many
CDR3 protein: CASRKTGGAGLPQHF
CDR3 DNA: TGTGCCAGCAGAAAAACAGGGGGCGCGGGGCTGCCCCAGCATTTT

V gene: TRBV3-1/TRBV3-2
D gene: .
J gene: TRBJ2-1
clone size: .
CDR3 protein: CASSHPTQGSNEQFF
CDR3 DNA: TGTGCCAGCAGCCACCCGACACAGGGTAGCAATGAGCAGTTCTTC

V gene: TRBV28
D gene: .
J gene: TRBJ2-1
clone size: .
CDR3 protein: CASSLYLYEQFF
CDR3 DNA: TGTGCCAGCAGTTTATATCTCTATGAGCAGTTCTTC

V gene: TRBV21-1
D gene: .
J gene: TRBJ2-5
clone size: .
CDR3 protein: CASSNPAGPRGVETQYF
CDR3 DNA: TGTGCCAGCAGCAACCCAGCGGGGCCGAGGGGGGTAGAGACCCAGTACTTC

V gene: TRBV19
D gene: .
J gene: TRBJ2-2
clone size: .
CDR3 protein: CASTALWEPPNTGELFF
CDR3 DNA: TGTGCCAGTACCGCCTTGTGGGAGCCCCCGAACACCGGGGAGCTGTTTTTT

V gene: TRBV7-2
D gene: TRBD1
J gene: TRBJ2-7
clone size: .
CDR3 protein: CASRRTGGHEQYF
CDR3 DNA: TGTGCCAGCAGGAGGACAGGGGGCCACGAGCAGTACTTC

V gene: TRBV6-5
D gene: TRBD2
J gene: TRBJ2-7
clone size: .
CDR3 protein: CASSYSGGISIYEQYF
CDR3 DNA: TGTGCCAGCAGTTACTCCGGGGGGATATCTATCTACGAGCAGTACTTC

V gene: TRBV24-1
D gene: TRBD1
J gene: TRBJ1-2
clone size: .
CDR3 protein: CATSEPGQGVYGYTF
CDR3 DNA: TGTGCCACCAGTGAACCGGGACAGGGGGTCTATGGCTACACCTTC

V gene: TRBV7-9
D gene: TRBD1
J gene: TRBJ1-2
clone size: .
CDR3 protein: CASTKWTGGDYGYTF
CDR3 DNA: TGTGCCAGCACCAAGTGGACAGGGGGAGACTATGGCTACACCTTC

V gene: TRBV7-6
D gene: .
J gene: TRBJ2-3
clone size: .
CDR3 protein: CASSWGGGPTDTQYF
CDR3 DNA: TGTGCCAGCAGTTGGGGAGGCGGGCCCACAGATACGCAGTATTTT

V gene: TRBV6-2/TRBV6-3
D gene: .
J gene: TRBJ2-1
clone size: .
CDR3 protein: CASSYSTPYGQFF
CDR3 DNA: TGTGCCAGCAGTTACTCCACCCCGTACGGGCAGTTCTTC

V gene: TRBV12-3/TRBV12-4
D gene: TRBD1
J gene: TRBJ2-7
clone size: .
CDR3 protein: CASSGRQGYEQYF
CDR3 DNA: TGTGCCAGCAGTGGAAGACAGGGCTACGAGCAGTACTTC

V gene: TRBV7-2
D gene: .
J gene: TRBJ2-6
clone size: .
CDR3 protein: CASSLKGPYSGANVLTF
CDR3 DNA: TGTGCCAGCAGCTTAAAGGGGCCCTACTCTGGGGCCAACGTCCTGACTTTC

V gene: TRBV5-1
D gene: TRBD2
J gene: TRBJ2-7
clone size: once
CDR3 protein: CASSPWTSSYEQYF
CDR3 DNA: TGCGCCAGCAGCCCTTGGACTAGCTCCTACGAGCAGTACTTC

V gene: TRBV18
D gene: .
J gene: TRBJ2-7
clone size: .
CDR3 protein: CASSGAPGVHEQYF
CDR3 DNA: TGTGCCAGCTCAGGGGCTCCAGGGGTCCACGAGCAGTACTTC

V gene: TRBV20-1
D gene: TRBD1
J gene: TRBJ2-7
clone size: .
CDR3 protein: CSASSGQGAAYEQYF
CDR3 DNA: TGCAGTGCTAGTTCCGGCCAGGGGGCCGCCTACGAGCAGTACTTC

V gene: TRBV7-2
D gene: .
J gene: TRBJ2-1
clone size: .
CDR3 protein: CASTPGVFRQLLNEQFF
CDR3 DNA: TGTGCCAGCACCCCGGGGGTGTTCCGGCAGCTTCTTAATGAGCAGTTCTTC